The entry that follows covers one TCR beta chain sequence. In the study's own analysis: Scientists estimated how many nucleated cells there were by amplifying reference gene primers. TCRdb's table, derived via immunoSEQ multiplex PCR, lists solely in-frame clones and lacks some. V and J calls and clone size come straight from that table; D and trimming were deduced from the DNA. The sample has about 150,000 clones; more than 70% are singletons. Germline CDR1 is MDHEN and CDR2 is SYDVKM. Trimming at V came to 3 bases and at J to 5 bases, leaving 7 bases not matched to a gene. The length of the CDR3 is 14 residues. The record originates from a study of blood T cell repertoires in COVID-19. Across the whole study: T cells, B-cell-depleted T cells, or PBMCs provided the cDNA or gDNA that served as material.

This receptor was obtained from a man aged 18 to 29 with active or convalescent COVID-19. The chain combines TRBV28 with TRBJ2-7; 7 bases are a match to TRBD1. The sample comprised peripheral blood. The CDR3 DNA follows: TGTGCCAGCAGTTTTCCCAGGGGGTCTAACGAGCAGTACTTC. Translating gives CASSFPRGSNEQYF.